This TCR beta chain was sequenced during a study of cytomegalovirus exposure and HLA in healthy donors. Study at large: The study placed about 81% of its approximately 380 genotyped donors in the Caucasian-associated ancestry cluster.

On this clone: What it binds is not known.

General study points: Analysis was carried out at a later point, and it linked a missense DCLRE1C variant to TCR beta V- and J-gene trimming.

The PCR employed 60 Vbeta primers together with 13 Jbeta primers. Data came from immunoSEQ multiplex PCR; TCRdb stores just in-frame clones and leaves some out. Of approximately 110,000 clones listed, roughly 71% are singletons. The germline CDR1 and CDR2 sequences are LNHDA and SQIVND (reference sequence). Trimming removed 1 base from V and 1 base from J, with 11 bases in between. This CDR3 is 16 amino acids long. The specimen was PBMCs. The source is a woman aged 65 to 85 in good health and CMV-seropositive. The rearrangement uses TRBV19 and TRBJ1-3, with D possibly being TRBD1 (5 bases). This CDR3 reads CASSIVPTASGNTIYF. The CDR3 nucleotides read TGTGCCAGTAGTATAGTCCCGACAGCGTCTGGAAACACCATATATTTT. The whole variable domain, filled in from reference TRBV19 and TRBJ1-3, reads DGGITQSPKYLFRKEGQNVTLSCEQNLNHDAMYWYRQDPGQGLRLIYYSQIVNDFQKGDIAEGYSVSREKKESFPLTVTSAQKNPTAFYLCASSIVPTASGNTIYFGEGSWLTVV.